This entry describes one T cell receptor beta chain. The data stem from a study of shared clonotypes between healthy human individuals. Clones were read by immunoSEQ multiplex PCR, and TCRdb kept only the in-frame ones, dropping some. The repertoire includes about 490,000 clones, around 85% of them detected once, and roughly 13% sits in the top ten. The CDR3 extends over 16 amino acids. Germline CDR1 reads MGHRA; CDR2 reads YSYEKL. V was pared by 2 bases and J by 5 bases, with 10 bases of the junction left unmatched. Source material: PBMCs. The TCR was taken from a woman aged 40 to 55 in good health. Some clones in this sample may be carry-over from other donors' samples. The V and J genes are TRBV4-1 and TRBJ2-5; 8 positions match TRBD1. The chain's CDR3 is CASSQRYQGAEETQYF. The CDR3 bases are TGCGCCAGCAGCCAAAGATATCAGGGGGCTGAGGAGACCCAGTACTTC.